This T cell receptor (beta chain) emerged from a study of Ad26.COV2.S vaccination and SARS-CoV-2 variants. Study-level background: Donor allocation was to the COV1001 Ad26.COV2.S trial arm. Doses of Ad26.COV2.S were injected into muscle once or twice, 56 days apart. Findings of the study overall: Recipients of vaccine and of placebo showed similar breadth of their non-spike TCR repertoires. Post-vaccination spike-specific CD8+ and CD4+ T cell responses reportedly had substantial breadth.

Sample treatment: around 19 received Ad26.COV2.S at low or high dose, single or two shots; several received placebo; per-sample allocation not given. The study sampled participants on day 63 after the first vaccine or placebo injection. Germline V lookup: CDR1 MNHEY, CDR2 SVGAGI. V lost 5 bases and J 8 bases, leaving 12 bases between the germline ends. The CDR3 loop spans 12 amino acids. The data were produced by immunoSEQ multiplex PCR, yet TCRdb's version contains in-frame clones alone and is incomplete. The sample holds roughly 380,000 clones; 88% are singletons and the top ten take 3.6%. Note on this clone: Its antigen is undetermined.

The chain carries TRBV6-5 and TRBJ1-2, with a tentative D call TRBD1 (6 bases). The material was peripheral blood, obtained in a trial of Ad26.COV2.S vaccine versus placebo. The TCR comes from a person aged 18 to 59 who received the Ad26.COV2.S COVID-19 vaccine or a placebo. The CDR3 DNA sequence: TGTGCCAGCAGTAGGACAGACGGCGGCTACACCTTC. Translation: CASSRTDGGYTF.